Listed below are T cell receptor beta chains from one sample, sequenced in a study of blood T cell repertoires in COVID-19. Using immunoSEQ multiplex PCR, the repertoire was profiled, and TCRdb retains in-frame clones only, with some absent. This table holds under 200,000 clones, around 76% found once. Sample: peripheral blood. Receptors were obtained from an older woman with COVID-19, enrolled during active disease. Each CDR3 is given with its conserved first and last residue. A D gene is named only where the DNA matches it firmly. The size field is filled for only some rows; it gives once, few, many or a size class.

D	V	size	J	DNA	CDR3
NA	TRBV5-4	once	TRBJ1-4	TGTGCCAGCAGCTCCTCGACAGGCGGAAATGAAAAACTGTTTTTT	CASSSSTGGNEKLFF
TRBD2	TRBV9	NA	TRBJ2-1	TGTGCCAGCAGCGTGGGAGCGGGAGACTACAATGAGCAGTTCTTC	CASSVGAGDYNEQFF
TRBD2	TRBV6-5	NA	TRBJ2-7	TGTGCCAGCAGGGCAACAGCGGGAGGACTGGGCGAGCAGTACTTC	CASRATAGGLGEQYF
NA	TRBV28	NA	TRBJ1-4	TGTGCCAGCTGCCCTGGGGGGGATCCGGGGGAAAAACTGTTTTTT	CASCPGGDPGEKLFF
TRBD2	TRBV10-3	NA	TRBJ2-2	TGTGCCATCACAGGCCTAGCGGATAACACCGGGGAGCTGTTTTTT	CAITGLADNTGELFF
TRBD1	TRBV18	NA	TRBJ1-1	TGTGCCAGCTCCCCGACAGGGGGAGACACTGAAGCTTTCTTT	CASSPTGGDTEAFF
TRBD2	TRBV15	once	TRBJ2-1	TGTGCCACCAGCACCAGAGCGGGGAGCTCCTACAATGAGCAGTTCTTC	CATSTRAGSSYNEQFF
NA	TRBV7-2	once	TRBJ2-4	TGTGCCAGCAGCTTAGACTACACGCTAGCCAAAAACATTCAGTACTTC	CASSLDYTLAKNIQYF
NA	TRBV10-3	once	TRBJ1-5	TGTGCCATCAGGGGGGGGGTTGAGGACAATCAGCCCCAGCATTTT	CAIRGGVEDNQPQHF
TRBD1	TRBV5-6	NA	TRBJ2-3	TGTGCCAGCAGCTTGGGGACAGGACCCACAGATACGCAGTATTTT	CASSLGTGPTDTQYF
TRBD2	TRBV5-1	NA	TRBJ2-7	TGCGCCAGCAGCCGCGGGACTAGTTACGAGCAGTACTTC	CASSRGTSYEQYF
NA	TRBV9	NA	TRBJ2-6	TGTGCCAGCAGCGTAGCAGGGGCCAACGTCCTGACTTTC	CASSVAGANVLTF
TRBD1	TRBV6-5	NA	TRBJ1-6	TGTGCCAGCAGTTACTCCTTGGGACAGGATAATTCACCCCTCCACTTT	CASSYSLGQDNSPLHF
NA	TRBV19	NA	TRBJ1-5	TGTGCCAGTATTGGGGGGAATAGCAATCAGCCCCAGCATTTT	CASIGGNSNQPQHF
TRBD1	TRBV7-9	NA	TRBJ1-2	TGTGCCAGCAGCTTAGTGAAGGGGGCCGACTATGGCTACACCTTC	CASSLVKGADYGYTF
TRBD1	TRBV3-1/TRBV3-2	few	TRBJ1-2	TGTGCCAGCAGTCTAACAGGGGCTGGCGGCTACACCTTC	CASSLTGAGGYTF
NA	TRBV4-2	NA	TRBJ1-4	TGTGCCAGCAGTTTTGCGGCACATTATGAAAAACTGTTTTTT	CASSFAAHYEKLFF
NA	TRBV5-1	NA	TRBJ2-7	TGCGCCAGCAGCTTGGGCTTGCTACGCGAGCAGTACTTC	CASSLGLLREQYF
TRBD1	TRBV25-1	NA	TRBJ1-4	TGTGCCAGCAGTGATCCAGGACAGGGGGCAACTAATGAAAAACTGTTTTTT	CASSDPGQGATNEKLFF